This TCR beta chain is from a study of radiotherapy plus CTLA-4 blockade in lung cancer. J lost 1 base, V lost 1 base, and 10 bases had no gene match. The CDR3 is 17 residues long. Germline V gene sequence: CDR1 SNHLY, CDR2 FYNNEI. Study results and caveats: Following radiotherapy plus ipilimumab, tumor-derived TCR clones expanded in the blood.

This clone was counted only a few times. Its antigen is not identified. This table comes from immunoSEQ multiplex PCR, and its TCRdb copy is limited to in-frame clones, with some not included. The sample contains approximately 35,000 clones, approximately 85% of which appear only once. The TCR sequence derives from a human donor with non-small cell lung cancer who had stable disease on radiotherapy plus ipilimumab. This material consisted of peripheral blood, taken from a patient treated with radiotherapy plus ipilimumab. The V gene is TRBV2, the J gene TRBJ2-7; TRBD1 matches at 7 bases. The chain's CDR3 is CASSEGGGWGRSYEQYF. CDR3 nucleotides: TGTGCCAGCAGTGAAGGAGGGGGCTGGGGGAGATCCTACGAGCAGTACTTC.